These 25 T cell receptor beta chains share one sample of origin, sequenced in a study of post-analysis software for immune sequencing data. Study conclusions and caveats: The study found TRBV5-6, TRBV5-1 and TRBV20-1 among 5 or 6 TRBV segments more frequent in patients than controls.

For these receptors, no antigen is known. Unique molecular identifiers were present in the TCR beta cDNA libraries. TCRdb re-called the PCR reads through MiXCR, storing one row per CDR3 protein. The data hold roughly 800,000 distinct CDR3 sequences, with 25% to 30% observed a single time. Material: blood. The origin of the receptors is a girl between 10 and 17 years old with multiple sclerosis.

The chain carries TRBV7-2 and TRBJ1-1; D not resolved. V dropped 5 bases and J dropped 8 bases, with 15 bases sitting between them. CDR3 length equals 13 residues. In germline, CDR1 is SGHTA, CDR2 FQGNSA. CDR3 region: CASSLSPWREAFF. The CDR3 DNA sequence: TGTGCCAGCAGCCTCTCCCCCTGGCGGGAAGCTTTCTTT.

In this sample, this clonotype turned up a few times. This rearrangement joins TRBV27 to TRBJ2-7, with 9 bases aligning to TRBD2. In germline, CDR1 is MNHEY, CDR2 SMNVEV (reference sequence). The trim removed 5 bases at V and 0 bases at J, leaving 8 bases unmatched. CDR3 length equals 16 residues. The CDR3 DNA reads as TGTGCCAGCAGTCCTCTGGGCGGGAGGGCCTCCTACGAGCAGTACTTC. Translating gives CASSPLGGRASYEQYF.

There are a few counts of this clonotype. This chain links TRBV7-2 with TRBJ2-3; 9 bases are shared with TRBD2. CDR3 length: 17 amino acids. V gave up 4 bases and J gave up 3 bases; unmatched junction bases: 11. In germline, CDR1 is SGHTA, CDR2 FQGNSA. The CDR3 here is CASSSRGSAGGTDTQYF. The CDR3 DNA reads TGTGCCAGCAGCTCAAGAGGTTCAGCGGGGGGTACAGATACGCAGTATTTT.

This clonotype was seen only a few times. The chain combines TRBV27 with TRBJ1-5; D is unclear. V was shortened by 2 bases and J by 5 bases, with 7 bases between the two germline ends. Germline values: CDR1 MNHEY, CDR2 SMNVEV (reference sequence). CDR3 size: 13 residues. The CDR3 here is CASSLGSHQPQHF. The CDR3 DNA reads as TGTGCCAGCAGTTTAGGCAGCCATCAGCCCCAGCATTTT.

J is TRBJ1-1 and V is TRBV28; D gene ambiguous. CDR3 length: 14 residues. Trimming left V 2 bases short and J 8 bases short, with 15 bases between. CDR1 and CDR2 from the germline V gene are MDHEN and SYDVKM. The CDR3 protein is CASSLEFTGIEAFF. CDR3 in DNA: TGTGCCAGCAGTTTAGAATTCACGGGCATAGAAGCTTTCTTT. Full variable domain (missing parts from reference TRBV28 and TRBJ1-1): DVKVTQSSRYLVKRTGEKVFLECVQDMDHENMFWYRQDPGLGLRLIYFSYDVKMKEKGDIPEGYSVSREKKERFSLILESASTNQTSMYLCASSLEFTGIEAFFGQGTRLTVV.

In this sample, this clonotype turned up many times. The chain joins TRBV10-3 to TRBJ2-1, with a tentative D call TRBD2 (5 bases). The CDR3 is made up of 17 amino acids. V lost 4 bases and J lost 6, with 22 bases in between. The germline V gene has CDR1 ENHRY and CDR2 SYGVKD. Here the CDR3 reads CAISGPIIRPGINEQFF. CDR3 nucleotide sequence: TGTGCCATCAGTGGCCCCATTATTCGCCCCGGGATCAATGAGCAGTTCTTC.

This clonotype was counted between two and nine times. This chain joins TRBV20-1 and TRBJ2-1; TRBD2 aligns across 11 bases. Germline CDR1 DFQATT, CDR2 SNEGSKA (reference sequence). The trim removed 3 bases at V and 3 bases at J, leaving 7 bases unmatched. The CDR3 extends over 16 amino acids. CDR3 amino acids: CSARVLGTSGYNEQFF. CDR3 DNA: TGCAGTGCTAGGGTCCTCGGGACTAGCGGCTACAATGAGCAGTTCTTC.

This clonotype was counted between two and nine times. The V call is TRBV20-1, the J call TRBJ2-3; D remains ambiguous. The CDR3 is 10 amino acids. The germline V gene encodes CDR1 DFQATT and CDR2 SNEGSKA (reference sequence). V was pared by 5 bases and J by 8 bases, with 8 bases between. The CDR3 reads CSAFAVTQYF. In DNA form, the CDR3 reads TGCAGTGCTTTCGCTGTTACGCAGTATTTT.

The chain links TRBV5-1 to TRBJ1-1; 11 bases match TRBD1. Germline CDR1 reads SGHRS; CDR2 reads YFSETQ. The CDR3 spans 16 residues. V was clipped by 4 bases and J by 5 bases; unmatched bases: 10. The CDR3 DNA sequence: TGCGCCAGCAGCCCCCGGGACAGGGGGTCGGGGACTGAAGCTTTCTTT. Translating it yields CASSPRDRGSGTEAFF.

The chain has TRBV27 and TRBJ1-1, with D perhaps matching TRBD1 (6 bases). The CDR3 covers 14 residues. Germline CDR1 and CDR2: MNHEY and SMNVEV (reference sequence). The V and J ends lost 1 base and 4 bases respectively, with 10 bases between them. CDR3: CASSLYGGGTEAFF. CDR3 DNA: TGTGCCAGCAGTTTATATGGGGGCGGCACTGAAGCTTTCTTT.

Notes on this clonotype: A read error is possible here, since a much larger clone lies one base away. The V call is TRBV5-1, the J call TRBJ2-7; D ambiguous. Per germline, CDR1 SGHRS and CDR2 YFSETQ. The CDR3 is 15 amino acids. V lost 0 bases and J lost 6, with 16 bases in between. The CDR3 coding sequence is TGCGCCAGCAGCTTGGTGGCAGAGGAATTCGGCGAGCAGTACTTC. Amino acid sequence: CASSLVAEEFGEQYF.

A remark on this clonotype: Germline is not matched at one junction end, which may reflect a read error. This chain connects TRBV7-2 to TRBJ1-5; TRBD1 matches 9 bases. The CDR3 runs to 13 residues. Germline V gene data show CDR1 as SGHTA and CDR2 as FQGNSA. This CDR3 reads CASSLGTGQPRHF. CDR3 nucleotides: TGTGCCAGCAGCCTGGGGACAGGGCAGCCCCGGCATTTT.

This clonotype was counted a few times. The gene calls are TRBV10-3 and TRBJ2-3, with D possibly being TRBD2 (6 bases). Germline V gene data show CDR1 as ENHRY and CDR2 as SYGVKD. V was cut by 5 bases and J by 1 base, with 16 bases left in between. CDR3 size: 16 residues. The CDR3 is CAISSPSGQGTDTQYF. In DNA form, the CDR3 reads TGTGCCATCAGTTCCCCCAGCGGGCAGGGCACAGATACGCAGTATTTT.

The J gene is TRBJ2-1, the V gene TRBV7-9; TRBD2 matches 7 bases. The CDR3 runs 16 residues. Trimming at V came to 3 bases and at J to 7 bases, leaving 12 bases not matched to a gene. Per germline, CDR1 SEHNR and CDR2 FQNEAQ (reference sequence). CDR3 sequence reads: CASSFLAGDSANEQFF. CDR3 bases: TGTGCCAGCAGCTTCTTGGCGGGAGATTCGGCTAATGAGCAGTTCTTC.

This clonotype was observed a handful of times. This rearrangement joins TRBV20-1 to TRBJ2-7; D gene ambiguous. CDR3 length: 14 residues. CDR1 and CDR2 (germline): DFQATT, SNEGSKA (reference sequence). The V end was cut by 2 bases, the J end by 2 bases, with 13 bases between. CDR3 loop: CSARRASTTYEQYF. The CDR3 DNA reads as TGCAGTGCTAGAAGGGCGTCCACCACCTACGAGCAGTACTTC.

This clonotype turned up a few times. The gene calls are TRBV9 and TRBJ2-1; 10 bases map to TRBD2. CDR3 size: 16 residues. J gave up 6 bases and V 0 bases, and 6 bases lay outside the gene matches. In germline, CDR1 is SGDLS, CDR2 YYNGEE. The DNA for the CDR3 is TGTGCCAGCAGCGTAGCTAGCGGGAGAAGTAGCAATGAGCAGTTCTTC. Protein product: CASSVASGRSSNEQFF.

In this sample, this clonotype turned up many times. The chain has TRBV11-2 and TRBJ2-3; D may match TRBD1 or TRBD2 (5 bases each). Trimming left V 5 bases short and J 4 bases short, with 16 bases between. Germline V gives CDR1 SGHAT, CDR2 FQNNGV. The CDR3 extends over 15 amino acids. CDR3 sequence (DNA): TGTGCCAGCAGCCCAGAGGGCAGGACATCAGATACGCAGTATTTT. It codes for CASSPEGRTSDTQYF.

This clonotype has more than one count but fewer than ten. Written as DNA, the CDR3 is TGCGCCAGCAGCCAAGAGAGTGAGCAGTTCTTC. Translation gives CASSQESEQFF. This chain joins TRBV4-3 and TRBJ2-1; no clear D. The CDR3 spans 11 residues. Germline CDR1 is LGHNA and CDR2 is YSLEER. Deletions cut 0 bases from V and 9 bases from J, with 3 bases between.

In the case of this clonotype: A single base separates this from a much larger clone, so it may be a read error. The rearrangement links TRBV6-5 to TRBJ2-1; no definite D call. The tail of the sequence fits TRBJ2-7 better, so the J call may be wrong. Germline V gives CDR1 MNHEY, CDR2 SVGAGI. The CDR3 totals 13 residues. DNA for the CDR3: TGTGCCAGCGGCCCTCTAGGGTCCTACGAGCAGTACTTC. This sequence encodes CASGPLGSYEQYF.

In nucleotides, the CDR3 is TGTGCCAGCAGGACCGGACAGTACTACAATGAGCAGTTCTTC. This encodes CASRTGQYYNEQFF. V usage is TRBV2 and J usage is TRBJ2-1; perhaps TRBD1 as D (6 bases). Germline V gives CDR1 SNHLY, CDR2 FYNNEI. The CDR3 has 14 amino acids. Trimming left V 6 bases short and J 3 bases short, with 12 bases between.

The chain carries TRBV19 and TRBJ1-5; 9 nucleotides line up with TRBD1. The germline V gene encodes CDR1 LNHDA and CDR2 SQIVND (reference sequence). The CDR3 spans 15 residues. With V trimmed by 4 bases and J by 1 base, 2 bases remained unmatched. The CDR3 here is CASSRGTGSNQPQHF. CDR3 DNA: TGTGCCAGTAGTAGGGGGACAGGGAGCAATCAGCCCCAGCATTTT.

The chain combines TRBV19 with TRBJ2-7; the D gene is possibly TRBD2 (5 bases). Germline V CDR1 and CDR2: LNHDA, SQIVND (reference sequence). CDR3 length: 14 amino acids. V lost 5 bases to trimming and J lost 7 bases, with 18 bases between them. The CDR3 DNA reads TGTGCCAGTAGTTTACACTTGAGGTCGGGAGAGCAGTACTTC. It yields the protein CASSLHLRSGEQYF.

The chain combines TRBV11-2 with TRBJ1-2; 7 positions match TRBD1. The CDR3 sequence is 15 residues long. Germline CDR1 and CDR2: SGHAT and FQNNGV. V was clipped by 5 bases and J by 3 bases; unmatched bases: 9. The CDR3 protein is CASSQRDSGDYGYTF. The CDR3 DNA follows: TGTGCCAGCAGCCAACGGGACAGCGGGGACTATGGCTACACCTTC.

This clonotype was seen only once. This rearrangement joins TRBV5-1 to TRBJ1-2; 7 nucleotides line up with TRBD1. After removal of 4 bases from V and 8 bases from J, the junction contained 14 bases not matched to a gene. The CDR3 totals 15 residues. The germline gives CDR1 SGHRS, CDR2 YFSETQ. CDR3 coding DNA: TGCGCCAGCAGCCTCAGGGGACAGCTACTAATGGGCTACACCTTC. Translation: CASSLRGQLLMGYTF.

The chain uses TRBV9 and TRBJ1-6, with a tentative D call TRBD1 (5 bases). V was shortened by 0 bases and J by 7 bases, with 11 bases between the two germline ends. The CDR3 runs 15 residues. The germline V gene has CDR1 SGDLS and CDR2 YYNGEE. In nucleotides, the CDR3 is TGTGCCAGCAGCGTAGCCGGGACGGCCAATTCACCCCTCCACTTT. It translates to CASSVAGTANSPLHF.